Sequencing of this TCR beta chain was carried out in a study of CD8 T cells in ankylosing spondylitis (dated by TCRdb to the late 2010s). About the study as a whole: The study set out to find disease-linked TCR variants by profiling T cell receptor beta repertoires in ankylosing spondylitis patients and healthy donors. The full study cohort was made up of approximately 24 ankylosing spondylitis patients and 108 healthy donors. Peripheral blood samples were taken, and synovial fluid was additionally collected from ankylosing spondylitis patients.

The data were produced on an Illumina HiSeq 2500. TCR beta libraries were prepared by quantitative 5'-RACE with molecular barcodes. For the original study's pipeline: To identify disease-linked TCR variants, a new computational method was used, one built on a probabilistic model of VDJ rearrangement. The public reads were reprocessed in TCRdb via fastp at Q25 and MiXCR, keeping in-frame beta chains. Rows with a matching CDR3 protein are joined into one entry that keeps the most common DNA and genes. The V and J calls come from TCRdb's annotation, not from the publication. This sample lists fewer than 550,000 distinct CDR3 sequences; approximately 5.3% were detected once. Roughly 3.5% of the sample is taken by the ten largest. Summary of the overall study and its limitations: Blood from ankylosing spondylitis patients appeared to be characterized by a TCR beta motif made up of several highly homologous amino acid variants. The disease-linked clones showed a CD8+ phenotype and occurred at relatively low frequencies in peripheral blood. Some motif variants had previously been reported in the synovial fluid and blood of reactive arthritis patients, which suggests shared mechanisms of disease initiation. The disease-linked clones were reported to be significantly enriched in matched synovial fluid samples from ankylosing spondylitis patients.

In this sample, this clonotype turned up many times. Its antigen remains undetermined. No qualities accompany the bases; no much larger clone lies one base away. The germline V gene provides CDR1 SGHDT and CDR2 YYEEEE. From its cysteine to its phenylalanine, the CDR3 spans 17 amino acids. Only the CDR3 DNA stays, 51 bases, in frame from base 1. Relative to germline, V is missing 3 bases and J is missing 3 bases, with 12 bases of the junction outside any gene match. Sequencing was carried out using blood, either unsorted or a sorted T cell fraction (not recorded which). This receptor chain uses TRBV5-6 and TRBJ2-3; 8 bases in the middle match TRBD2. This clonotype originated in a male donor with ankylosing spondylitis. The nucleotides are TGTGCCAGCAGCTCGGAAAACGGGGGGGCCGGGACAGATACGCAGTATTTT. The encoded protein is CASSSENGGAGTDTQYF.